Following are 19 T cell receptor beta chains from one sample sequenced in a study of Tregs in tolerant kidney transplant recipients. Repertoires were generated with immunoSEQ multiplex PCR, while TCRdb's copy carries only in-frame clones and drops some. This table has about 240,000 clones, about four fifths appearing once. The specimen was CD4+ T cells from blood. These receptors all stem from a human donor in good health.

The DNA for the CDR3 is TGTGCCAGCAGCGTCGGGTCCCCGAACACTGAAGCTTTCTTT. Amino acid sequence: CASSVGSPNTEAFF. This chain uses TRBV7-9 with TRBJ1-1, with D unclear. V gave up 5 bases and J gave up 1 base, with 11 bases separating them. The CDR3 totals 14 residues. In germline, CDR1 is SEHNR, CDR2 FQNEAQ (reference sequence).

This clone was seen a few times. The V gene is TRBV10-3, the J gene TRBJ1-1; no definite D call. The V end lost 3 bases, the J end lost 0 bases, and 8 bases lay between the germline ends. Germline V gene sequence: CDR1 ENHRY, CDR2 SYGVKD. The CDR3 totals 14 residues. In DNA form, the CDR3 reads TGTGCCATCAGTGATGTGGATCTGAACACTGAAGCTTTCTTT. This codes for CAISDVDLNTEAFF.

V is TRBV7-6 and J is TRBJ1-4; D is undetermined. Per the germline V gene, CDR1 is SGHVS and CDR2 is FNYEAQ. This CDR3 is built from 14 residues. Trimming cost V 0 bases and J 7 bases, with 9 bases left between them. CDR3 DNA sequence: TGTGCCAGCAGCTTAGCACAGAAAAGTGAAAAACTGTTTTTT. The encoded protein is CASSLAQKSEKLFF.

The chain combines TRBV7-7 with TRBJ2-1, with TRBD2 identical over 8 bases. V shed 8 bases and J 8 bases; nucleotides not matched to a gene: 17. The CDR3 is 16 residues long. Per germline, CDR1 SSHAT and CDR2 FNYEAQ (reference sequence). In DNA form, the CDR3 reads TGTGCCAGCCCCTCGGGGGGAACGGGAGGGCGGGATGAGCAGTTCTTC. Encoded protein: CASPSGGTGGRDEQFF.

The rearrangement joins TRBV10-3 to TRBJ1-3; 9 bases map to TRBD1. Germline CDR1 ENHRY, CDR2 SYGVKD. The length of the CDR3 is 16 residues. V lost 4 bases to trimming and J lost 4 bases; unmatched junction nucleotides: 8. CDR3 sequence: CAISVGTGFRGNTIYF. CDR3 DNA: TGTGCCATCAGTGTTGGGACAGGGTTTCGCGGAAACACCATATATTTT.

The V and J genes are TRBV27 and TRBJ2-7; 7 bases line up with TRBD1. Per germline, CDR1 MNHEY and CDR2 SMNVEV (reference sequence). The CDR3 sequence is 15 residues long. V was pared by 3 bases and J by 3 bases, with 8 bases of the junction left unmatched. The CDR3: CASSLRTGNHYEQYF. The CDR3 bases are TGTGCCAGCAGTTTGAGGACAGGTAATCACTACGAGCAGTACTTC.

The rearrangement uses TRBV7-8 and TRBJ1-4; TRBD1 matches at 8 bases. Per the germline V gene, CDR1 is SGHVS and CDR2 is FQNEAQ. The CDR3 covers 17 residues. Unmatched junction bases numbered 6, after V lost 1 base and J lost 2 bases. The CDR3 spells CASSLVGRGRTNEKLFF. The CDR3 bases are TGTGCCAGCAGCTTAGTTGGCAGGGGGCGGACTAATGAAAAACTGTTTTTT. The full variable domain, in which reference TRBV7-8 and TRBJ1-4 provide the parts outside the CDR3, is GAGVSQSPRYKVAKRGQDVALRCDPISGHVSLFWYQQALGQGPEFLTYFQNEAQLDKSGLPSDRFFAERPEGSVSTLKIQRTQQEDSAVYLCASSLVGRGRTNEKLFFGSGTQLSVL.

The chain is built from TRBV11-2 and TRBJ1-1; D is unresolved. CDR3 length: 14 amino acids. Germline V gives CDR1 SGHAT, CDR2 FQNNGV. The V end was cut by 4 bases, the J end by 3 bases, with 12 bases between. The CDR3 is CASSSRPRDTEAFF. CDR3 nucleotide sequence: TGTGCCAGCAGCTCTCGACCAAGGGACACTGAAGCTTTCTTT.

In its sample, this clone was seen once. The rearrangement joins TRBV19 to TRBJ1-4; D unresolved. Trimming took 2 bases from V and 6 from J, leaving 13 bases between them. The germline V gene encodes CDR1 LNHDA and CDR2 SQIVND (reference sequence). The CDR3 runs 15 residues. The CDR3: CASSISQSRYEKLFF. The CDR3, as DNA: TGTGCCAGTAGTATATCGCAGTCTCGGTATGAAAAACTGTTTTTT.

The V call is TRBV30, the J call TRBJ1-1; TRBD1 matches 7 bases. The CDR3 covers 17 residues. With V trimmed by 4 bases and J by 1 base, 15 bases remained unmatched. The germline V gene encodes CDR1 GTSNPN and CDR2 SVGIG (reference sequence). As DNA, the CDR3 is TGTGCCTGGAAAGGAGGGGGCCTTAGTATCTGGAACACTGAAGCTTTCTTT. Protein sequence: CAWKGGGLSIWNTEAFF.

The chain employs TRBV7-5 and TRBJ2-7; the D call in the table, TRBD2, was not verified against the DNA. TRBV7-5 constitutes a pseudogene. The CDR3 contains 16 residues. The CDR3 bases are TGTGTCAGAAGCTTAGCGCGAGCGGGATCCTCCTACGAGCAGTACTTC. This encodes CVRSLARAGSSYEQYF.

The genes are TRBV5-4 and TRBJ1-1; no firm D call. V was trimmed by 4 bases and J by 0 bases, leaving 13 bases between them. The CDR3 is made up of 15 amino acids. The germline V gene encodes CDR1 SGHNT and CDR2 YYREEE (reference sequence). The CDR3 reads CASSPPQVMNTEAFF. The CDR3 nucleotides read TGTGCCAGCAGCCCCCCGCAGGTCATGAACACTGAAGCTTTCTTT.

This chain joins TRBV12-5 and TRBJ1-3; D unclear. V was shortened by 4 bases and J by 0 bases, with 7 bases between the two germline ends. There are 14 residues in the CDR3. Germline CDR1 and CDR2: LGHNT and FRNRAP. The CDR3 nucleotides read TGTGCTAGTGGTTCATCCGCCTCTGGAAACACCATATATTTT. It yields the protein CASGSSASGNTIYF.

The chain's CDR3 is CASSMIRGPNGYTF. In nucleotides, the CDR3 is TGTGCCAGTAGTATGATCAGGGGGCCAAATGGCTACACCTTC. The chain employs TRBV19 and TRBJ1-2; TRBD1 matches at 8 bases. Germline V gene lookup returns CDR1 LNHDA and CDR2 SQIVND (reference sequence). The CDR3 extends over 14 amino acids. V lost 3 bases to trimming and J lost 6 bases; unmatched junction nucleotides: 6.

The CDR3 loop is CAWSVLSRAYEQYF. The CDR3 DNA is TGTGCCTGGAGTGTACTTTCCAGGGCCTACGAGCAGTACTTC. The J gene is TRBJ2-7, the V gene TRBV30, with a possible D match to TRBD1 (5 bases). The CDR3 has 14 amino acids. V was pared by 0 bases and J by 2 bases, with 11 bases between. CDR1 and CDR2 (germline): GTSNPN, SVGIG (reference sequence).

The chain uses TRBV6-5 and TRBJ2-7; 8 bases are a match to TRBD2. V lost 4 bases and J lost 6; bases outside the gene matches: 11. Germline lookup yields CDR1 MNHEY and CDR2 SVGAGI. The CDR3 covers 15 residues. The chain's CDR3 is CASSLGAGAWGEQYF. CDR3 nucleotides: TGTGCCAGCAGTTTAGGAGCGGGAGCCTGGGGCGAGCAGTACTTC.

This clone is a singleton in its sample. The chain is built from TRBV29-1 and TRBJ1-2; TRBD1 might be the D (5 bases). Germline CDR1 is SQVTM and CDR2 is ANQGSEA. There are 12 residues in the CDR3. Trimming stripped 2 bases from V and 8 bases from J, with 12 bases between. The CDR3 loop is CSVEWRGGGYTF. The CDR3 bases are TGCAGCGTTGAATGGAGGGGAGGCGGCTACACCTTC.

The table lists this clone with a count of one. This chain joins TRBV7-9 and TRBJ1-2, with a possible D match to TRBD1 (5 bases). The CDR3 covers 13 residues. The V gene's germline CDR1 is SEHNR and CDR2 FQNEAQ (reference sequence). With 1 base removed from V and 7 bases from J, the gap between germline ends came to 10 bases. This chain's CDR3 is CASSLGQHSGYTF. The CDR3 coding sequence is TGTGCCAGCAGCTTAGGACAGCACTCTGGCTACACCTTC.

V gene TRBV5-6 combines with J gene TRBJ2-5; D is unclear. Germline V gives CDR1 SGHDT, CDR2 YYEEEE. Between the trimmed V and J ends, which lost 1 base and 0 bases, there was a span of 10 bases. The CDR3 consists of 15 residues. The CDR3 is CASSLSSWYQETQYF. The CDR3 DNA reads as TGTGCCAGCAGCTTGTCCTCTTGGTACCAAGAGACCCAGTACTTC.